This T cell receptor (beta chain) was sequenced for a study of early T cells in non-severe SARS-CoV-2 infection. In the library, individual cDNA molecules carried attached unique molecular identifiers. MiXCR was run by TCRdb on the 5' RACE reads, yielding one entry per CDR3 protein. The repertoire has over 55,000 distinct CDR3 sequences, under 15% of them found once; the top ten carry 0.95% to 1.5%. This clonotype was detected many times. Sample: whole blood. This TCR came from an adult who was a healthcare worker with PCR-confirmed SARS-CoV-2 infection or an uninfected control (not recorded which).

The CDR3 protein is CAISESGNGVGNEQFF. The CDR3 bases are TGTGCCATCAGTGAGTCTGGGAACGGAGTGGGTAATGAGCAGTTCTTC. The chain uses TRBV10-3 and TRBJ2-1; D remains ambiguous. V lost 0 bases to trimming and J lost 7 bases, with 16 bases between them. Germline CDR1 ENHRY, CDR2 SYGVKD. The CDR3 runs to 16 residues.